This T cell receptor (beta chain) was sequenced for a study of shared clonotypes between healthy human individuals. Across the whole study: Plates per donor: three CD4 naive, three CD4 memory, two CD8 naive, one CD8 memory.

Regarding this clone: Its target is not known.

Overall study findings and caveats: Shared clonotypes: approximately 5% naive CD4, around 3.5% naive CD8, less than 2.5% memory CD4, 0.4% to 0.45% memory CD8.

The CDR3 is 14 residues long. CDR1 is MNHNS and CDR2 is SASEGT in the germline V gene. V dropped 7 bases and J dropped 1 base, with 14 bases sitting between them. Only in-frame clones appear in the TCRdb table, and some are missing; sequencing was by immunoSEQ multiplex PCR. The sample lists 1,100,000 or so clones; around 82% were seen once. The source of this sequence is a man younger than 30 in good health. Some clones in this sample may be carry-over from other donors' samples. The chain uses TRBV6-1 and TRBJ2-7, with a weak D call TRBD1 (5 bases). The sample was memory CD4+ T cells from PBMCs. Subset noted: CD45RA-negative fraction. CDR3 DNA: TGTGCCAGCACGGCCTTGGACACGTCCTACGAGCAGTACTTC. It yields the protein CASTALDTSYEQYF.